This T cell receptor (beta chain) was identified during a study of T cells in Graves' hyperthyroidism and ophthalmopathy. General study points: Most thyroid clonotypes with frequency above 0.001 were detected in blood. Ophthalmopathy and stable hyperthyroidism were separated by a 13 V-J model.

Those patients with uncontrolled infection, other autoimmune disease, pregnancy or lactation were excluded. Thyroid ultrasound, orbital computed tomography, clinical symptoms, and serum thyroxine and TRAb underpinned diagnoses. Germline CDR1 and CDR2: GTSNPN and SVGIG (reference sequence). The CDR3 spans 13 residues. Trimming took off 4 bases at V and 3 bases at J, with 10 bases between the two ends. Using RNA transcripts as the source, TCR beta CDR3 regions were amplified. Using the HTBI primer set, a first-round RT-PCR was run on the TCR CDR3. Each CDR3 protein gets one entry after TCRdb re-called the multiplex PCR reads with MiXCR. The sample records around 350,000 distinct CDR3 sequences, more than 12% being singletons. This clonotype was counted ten times or more. The target antigen is unknown.

The receptor's source is a woman aged 30 to 39 with Graves' ophthalmopathy. Material: blood. The rearrangement links TRBV30 to TRBJ1-3; D not resolved. The CDR3 spells CAWNPDNGNTIYF. CDR3 DNA sequence: TGTGCCTGGAACCCGGATAATGGAAACACCATATATTTT.